These 24 T cell receptor beta chains share one sample of origin, sequenced in a study of blood T cell repertoires in COVID-19. TCRdb's copy holds only in-frame clones and misses some; the assay was immunoSEQ multiplex PCR. The top ten clones hold around 6.6% of a sample with hundreds of thousands of clones, around 88% of them seen once. Sample: peripheral blood. Receptors originate from a woman in her 30s with COVID-19, enrolled during active disease.

As DNA, the CDR3 is TGTGCCAGCAGTTATTCGGGTCAGGGCCGCGAAAAACTGTTTTTT. It is translated as CASSYSGQGREKLFF. The chain employs TRBV6-5 and TRBJ1-4; perhaps TRBD1 as D (5 bases). The CDR3 loop spans 15 amino acids. Germline CDR1 and CDR2: MNHEY and SVGAGI. Deletions cut 3 bases from V and 8 bases from J, with 16 bases between.

V usage is TRBV5-6 and J usage is TRBJ1-1, with D perhaps matching TRBD1 (5 bases). Germline lookup yields CDR1 SGHDT and CDR2 YYEEEE. This CDR3 is built from 17 residues. V was pared by 0 bases and J by 2 bases, with 17 bases between. CDR3: CASSLAFGRVYNTEAFF. The CDR3 coding sequence is TGTGCCAGCAGCTTGGCCTTCGGCAGGGTTTATAACACTGAAGCTTTCTTT.

This clone has just a few counts. The CDR3 nucleotides read TGCAGCGTCTCATGGGCCGCTGAAGCTTTCTTT. Amino acid sequence: CSVSWAAEAFF. This chain joins TRBV29-1 and TRBJ1-1; no firm D call. In germline, CDR1 is SQVTM, CDR2 ANQGSEA. Trimming took 6 bases from V and 6 from J, leaving 11 bases between them. This CDR3 is 11 amino acids long.

V usage is TRBV6-2 or TRBV6-3 and J usage is TRBJ1-1; a weak D match, TRBD1 (6 bases). Germline CDR1 is MNHEY and CDR2 is SVGEGT. Trimming left V 5 bases short and J 4 bases short, with 14 bases between. There are 14 residues in the CDR3. The CDR3 is CASSHGGTGTEAFF. In nucleotides, the CDR3 is TGTGCCAGCAGTCATGGGGGCACGGGCACTGAAGCTTTCTTT.

CDR3 in DNA: TGTGCCAGCAGCTTGGGCCCTGGCTTTGAAGCTTTCTTT. Its translation is CASSLGPGFEAFF. The V and J genes are TRBV5-8 and TRBJ1-1; no firm D call. The CDR3 contains 13 residues. Germline assignment: CDR1 SGHTS and CDR2 YDEGEE. Trimming shortened V by 0 bases and J by 7 bases, and 10 bases separated the two germline ends.

The genes are TRBV6-5 and TRBJ1-2; no definite D call. This CDR3 is 13 amino acids long. The germline V gene has CDR1 MNHEY and CDR2 SVGAGI. V was cut by 6 bases and J by 4 bases, with 12 bases left in between. CDR3: CASSPDAAYGYTF. The CDR3 nucleotides read TGTGCCAGCAGCCCCGACGCGGCCTATGGCTACACCTTC.

This clone has just one count. This chain links TRBV19 with TRBJ1-6, with unresolved D. The germline gives CDR1 LNHDA, CDR2 SQIVND (reference sequence). The V and J ends lost 5 bases and 5 bases respectively, with 7 bases between them. There are 13 residues in the CDR3. CDR3 bases: TGTGCCAGTAGTGGGCTTAATAATTCACCCCTCCACTTT. Amino acid sequence: CASSGLNNSPLHF.

The genes are TRBV7-9 and TRBJ1-3; D remains unclear. The V end was cut by 1 base, the J end by 1 base, with 5 bases between. Germline V gives CDR1 SEHNR, CDR2 FQNEAQ (reference sequence). The CDR3 is 14 amino acids. The chain's CDR3 is CASSLGGSGNTIYF. The CDR3 coding sequence is TGTGCCAGCAGCTTAGGAGGTTCTGGAAACACCATATATTTT.

This clone was seen more than once but under ten times. At the DNA level, this CDR3 is encoded by other sequences in the same sample as well. The rearrangement joins TRBV7-9 to TRBJ2-5; 8 bases align to TRBD1. From germline, CDR1 is SEHNR and CDR2 FQNEAQ (reference sequence). The CDR3 covers 15 residues. The trim removed 5 bases at V and 3 bases at J, leaving 8 bases unmatched. In DNA form, the CDR3 reads TGTGCCAGCAGCCTAGGAGGGACAGGCAAAGAGACCCAGTACTTC. Amino acid sequence: CASSLGGTGKETQYF.

V gene TRBV7-2 combines with J gene TRBJ1-4; the D is unclear. From germline, CDR1 is SGHTA and CDR2 FQGNSA. CDR3 length equals 13 residues. The V end lost 5 bases, the J end lost 1 base, and 5 bases lay between the germline ends. CDR3 sequence reads: CASSLRTNEKLFF. The CDR3 DNA sequence: TGTGCCAGCAGCCTGAGAACTAATGAAAAACTGTTTTTT.

The gene calls are TRBV18 and TRBJ2-1; the match to TRBD2 covers 7 bases. Germline V lookup: CDR1 KGHSH, CDR2 LQKENI. V shed 3 bases, J shed 5 bases, and the junction held 10 bases outside the gene matches. The CDR3 is 16 residues long. CDR3 loop: CASSPAGGRPDNEQFF. CDR3 bases: TGTGCCAGCTCACCTGCCGGGGGGAGACCTGACAATGAGCAGTTCTTC.

The chain links TRBV5-4 to TRBJ2-2, with TRBD2 as a possible D gene (6 bases). The germline CDR1 and CDR2 sequences are SGHNT and YYREEE (reference sequence). CDR3 length: 14 residues. V was shortened by 4 bases and J by 2 bases, with 9 bases between the two germline ends. CDR3 region: CASSLGRNTGELFF. The CDR3, as DNA: TGTGCCAGCAGCCTCGGGAGAAACACCGGGGAGCTGTTTTTT.

This chain links TRBV5-4 with TRBJ1-2, with 7 nucleotides matching TRBD1. Trimming at V came to 3 bases and at J to 0 bases, leaving 8 bases not matched to a gene. Germline V lookup: CDR1 SGHNT, CDR2 YYREEE (reference sequence). The CDR3 contains 16 residues. The CDR3 nucleotides read TGTGCCAGCAGCTACGACAGGGCTGTAGCTAACTATGGCTACACCTTC. Amino acids: CASSYDRAVANYGYTF.

The V gene is TRBV25-1, the J gene TRBJ1-5; TRBD1 might be the D (5 bases). V dropped 4 bases and J dropped 2 bases, with 12 bases sitting between them. Germline V gene data show CDR1 as MGHDK and CDR2 as SYGVNS. The CDR3 sequence is 15 residues long. This CDR3 is CASSAEGGGNQPQHF. For the CDR3, the DNA is TGTGCCAGCAGTGCCGAAGGAGGGGGCAATCAGCCCCAGCATTTT.

This chain uses TRBV3-1 (or the pseudogene TRBV3-2) with TRBJ2-3; maybe TRBD2 (5 bases). The V end was cut by 2 bases, the J end by 9 bases, with 12 bases between. This CDR3 has 13 amino acids. Germline loops: CDR1 LGHDT, CDR2 YNNKEL (reference sequence). The CDR3 bases are TGTGCCAGCAGCCAACCCAGCGGTAGGACGCAGTATTTT. Its protein is CASSQPSGRTQYF.

The chain has TRBV18 and TRBJ2-1, with D maybe TRBD1 (6 bases). The CDR3 covers 13 residues. CDR1 and CDR2 (germline): KGHSH, LQKENI. Trimming left V 1 base short and J 7 bases short, with 8 bases between. CDR3 sequence: CASSPRDRNEQFF. The CDR3 DNA reads TGTGCCAGCTCACCACGAGACAGGAATGAGCAGTTCTTC.

The chain uses TRBV15 and TRBJ1-5; TRBD1 is a possible D gene (5 bases). V lost 0 bases, J lost 4 bases, and 13 bases lay in between. Looked up from germline, CDR1 is LNHNV and CDR2 is YYDKDF (reference sequence). The CDR3 has 16 amino acids. The CDR3 DNA follows: TGTGCCACCAGCAGAGATCGGGGGGTTACTAATCAGCCCCAGCATTTT. This sequence encodes CATSRDRGVTNQPQHF.

The J gene is TRBJ1-1, the V gene TRBV11-3, with D possibly being TRBD1 (5 bases). The CDR3 loop spans 14 amino acids. Germline V gene lookup returns CDR1 SGHNT and CDR2 YENEEA. The germline V and J ends were trimmed by 7 bases and 0 bases, with 12 bases remaining between them. The CDR3 DNA sequence: TGTGCCAGCACCCCTGGGGGGGTGAACACTGAAGCTTTCTTT. Encoded protein: CASTPGGVNTEAFF.

This chain links TRBV13 with TRBJ2-3, with a weak D call TRBD2 (5 bases). The length of the CDR3 is 18 residues. Trimming took off 1 base at V and 4 bases at J, with 21 bases between the two ends. Germline CDR1 reads PRHDT; CDR2 reads FYEKMQ (reference sequence). The CDR3 protein is CASSLVTPQLGAPDTQYF. The CDR3 DNA follows: TGTGCCAGCAGCTTAGTAACCCCCCAGCTGGGAGCCCCAGATACGCAGTATTTT.

The V call is TRBV28, the J call TRBJ2-1, with 9 bases aligning to TRBD2. There are 13 residues in the CDR3. Germline V gene lookup returns CDR1 MDHEN and CDR2 SYDVKM. J gave up 12 bases and V 5 bases, and 8 bases lay outside the gene matches. The CDR3 here is CASSPAPSGVQFF. In nucleotides, the CDR3 is TGTGCCAGCAGTCCGGCCCCTAGCGGGGTGCAGTTCTTC.

This chain connects TRBV11-2 to TRBJ2-7; D call uncertain. Trimming took off 3 bases at V and 0 bases at J, with 9 bases between the two ends. The CDR3 is 14 residues long. CDR1 is SGHAT and CDR2 is FQNNGV in the germline V gene. The CDR3 DNA reads as TGTGCCAGCAGCTTCCAACGTAGCTCCTACGAGCAGTACTTC. It specifies CASSFQRSSYEQYF.

The V gene is TRBV11-2, the J gene TRBJ2-2, with D unresolved. Trimming stripped 3 bases from V and 4 bases from J, with 6 bases between. CDR3 length equals 13 residues. CDR1 and CDR2 (germline): SGHAT, FQNNGV. CDR3 loop: CASSFRSTGELFF. DNA of the CDR3: TGTGCCAGCAGCTTTCGGAGCACCGGGGAGCTGTTTTTT. Looking up the rest from reference TRBV11-2 and TRBJ2-2 gives the full variable domain: EAGVAQSPRYKIIEKRQSVAFWCNPISGHATLYWYQQILGQGPKLLIQFQNNGVVDDSQLPKDRFSAERLKGVDSTLKIQPAKLEDSAVYLCASSFRSTGELFFGEGSRLTVL.

J is TRBJ2-5 and V is TRBV18; 8 nucleotides match TRBD1. Per the germline V gene, CDR1 is KGHSH and CDR2 is LQKENI. The CDR3 is made up of 16 amino acids. The V segment lost 1 base and the J segment 5 bases; nucleotides outside the gene matches: 9. Written as DNA, the CDR3 is TGTGCCAGCTCACCACAATCGACAGGGGTCAAGGAGACCCAGTACTTC. This codes for CASSPQSTGVKETQYF.

This chain uses TRBV20-1 with TRBJ2-3; TRBD2 matches 10 bases. Germline V gives CDR1 DFQATT, CDR2 SNEGSKA (reference sequence). Germline trimming cut 3 bases from V and 1 base from J; bases unmatched to any gene: 1. The CDR3 loop spans 14 amino acids. This chain's CDR3 is CSASTSGGTDTQYF. CDR3 bases: TGCAGTGCTAGTACTAGCGGGGGCACAGATACGCAGTATTTT.